Sequencing of this T cell receptor beta chain was carried out in a study of blood T cell repertoires in COVID-19. Data came from immunoSEQ multiplex PCR; TCRdb stores just in-frame clones and leaves some out. Of about 230,000 clones in the sample, more than 65% were seen once. V lost 1 base and J lost 8, with 10 bases in between. There are 14 residues in the CDR3. CDR1 is SGHDT and CDR2 is YYEEEE in the germline V gene. The chain couples TRBV5-6 to TRBJ1-6; TRBD1 might be the D (5 bases). This TCR came from a middle-aged man who had recovered from COVID-19. Sequencing input: peripheral blood. As DNA, the CDR3 is TGTGCCAGCAGCTTGCGTGACAGCGATTCACCCCTCCACTTT. Protein: CASSLRDSDSPLHF.